This entry lists 5 T cell receptor beta chains sequenced from one sample in a study of T cells in women clearing cervical HPV infection. Sequencing used immunoSEQ multiplex PCR; TCRdb keeps in-frame clones, though not all of them. This repertoire comprises approximately 30,000 clones; its ten largest clones make up 1.6%. Sequenced: blood buffy coat. The receptors shown here come from a woman between 18 and 70 years old with a cervical HPV16 infection that either progressed to CIN3+ or cleared (not recorded which).

In the case of this clone: The read ends 3 residues before the CDR3 terminus; that terminus is restored from the germline J gene. V is TRBV7-9 and J is TRBJ1-1, with 7 bases lining up with TRBD1. The germline CDR1 and CDR2 sequences are SEHNR and FQNEAQ (reference sequence). This CDR3 is built from 15 residues. CDR3 amino acids: CASSLDASGTETAFF. CDR3 bases read: TGTGCCAGCAGCTTAGATGCTAGCGGGACAGAGACA.

In regard to this clone: The read ends 3 residues early relative to the CDR3; the germline J gene fills the gap. The chain couples TRBV18 to TRBJ2-3; 8 bases agree with TRBD1. The V gene's germline CDR1 is KGHSH and CDR2 LQKENI. The CDR3 covers 18 residues. This CDR3 reads CASSPGLRNGQGQETQYF. CDR3 bases read: TGTGCCAGCTCACCAGGCCTTCGGAATGGACAGGGCCAGGAGACG.

As for this clone: The read terminates 3 residues ahead of where the CDR3 ends, so the germline J gene completes it. Additional DNA sequences in this sample encode the identical CDR3. The genes are TRBV6-2 or TRBV6-3 and TRBJ1-2, with 8 bases matching TRBD1. CDR3 length: 13 amino acids. CDR1 MNHEY and CDR2 SVGEGT come from the germline V gene. CDR3 bases read: TGTGCCAGCAGTTTTTCCGGGACAGGCGGC. This encodes CASSFSGTGG. The whole CDR3 is CASSFSGTGGYTF.

In the case of this clone: The read terminates 3 residues ahead of where the CDR3 ends, so the germline J gene completes it. This sequence joins TRBV2 and TRBJ1-2, with D unclear. The CDR3 covers 14 residues. The V gene's germline CDR1 is SNHLY and CDR2 FYNNEI. CDR3 in amino acids: CASSFLRITDTYTF. CDR3 bases read: TGTGCCAGCAGTTTCCTTAGGATCACAGATACC.

About this clone itself: The read finishes 3 residues shy of the CDR3 end, and the germline J gene is used to complete it. The chain carries TRBV30 and TRBJ1-1; 7 nucleotides align to TRBD1. There are 13 residues in the CDR3. The trim removed 3 bases at V and 4 bases at J, leaving 5 bases unmatched. Germline assignment: CDR1 GTSNPN and CDR2 SVGIG (reference sequence). Incomplete CDR3 DNA: TGTGCCTGGAGGAAGACAGGGCCCACTGAA. The encoded protein is CAWRKTGPTE. In full, the CDR3 reads CAWRKTGPTEAFF. The full variable domain, in which reference TRBV30 and TRBJ1-1 provide the parts outside the CDR3, is SQTIHQWPATLVQPVGSPLSLECTVEGTSNPNLYWYRQAAGRGLQLLFYSVGIGQISSEVPQNLSASRPQDRQFILSSKKLLLSDSGFYLCAWRKTGPTEAFFGQGTRLTVV.